This T cell receptor (beta chain) originates from a study of cytomegalovirus exposure and HLA in healthy donors. Across the whole study: Among 398 genotyped donors, roughly 80% fell in the Caucasian-associated ancestry cluster.

Details on this clone: The antigen remains undetermined.

CDR1 ENHRY and CDR2 SYGVKD come from the germline V gene. The CDR3 spans 12 residues. Trimming cost V 7 bases and J 10 bases, with 16 bases left between them. Primers included in the PCR were 60 Vbeta and 13 Jbeta primers. Assay: immunoSEQ multiplex PCR; the TCRdb copy retains only in-frame clones and omits some. The data contain some 130,000 clones, around 79% of them seen just once; the ten biggest clones take up 2.5% to 3.5%. Overall study results and limits: As a later analysis revealed, the rate of TCR association differed by HLA locus, with DRB1 most and HLA-C fewest. As a later analysis showed, several of the most significant clusters appeared to be linked to common viral pathogens.

The TCR originated in a female donor in good health and CMV-seronegative. The specimen was PBMCs. The chain recombines TRBV10-3 with TRBJ1-1, with D unclear. CDR3 sequence (DNA): TGTGCCATCAAAGACCTCGGCGGTGGAGCTTTCTTT. Translating it yields CAIKDLGGGAFF.